Listed below are T cell receptor beta chains from one sample, sequenced in a study of molecular identifiers for immune sequencing clone quantification. From the PCR reads, TCRdb called clonotypes with MiXCR, one entry per CDR3 protein. The sample gives over 600,000 distinct CDR3 sequences, just under 20% of which show up once; under 0.95% is in the top ten. The material sequenced was naive CD8+ T cells from blood, with Jurkat cell RNA spiked in. These TCRs come from a human donor in good health. Some libraries in this study had Jurkat cell RNA spiked in. CDR3s include the opening cysteine and the closing phenylalanine or tryptophan. Each record gives: D gene, J gene, clone size, V gene, CDR3 protein, CDR3 DNA. A D gene is named only where the DNA matches it firmly. Expanded clones get a size class; other rows say once, few or many, or leave the size out.

-,TRBJ1-1,many,TRBV9,CASSVAGGMRTEAFF,TGTGCCAGCAGCGTAGCTGGCGGGATGAGGACTGAAGCTTTCTTT
-,TRBJ2-1,-,TRBV4-1,CASSQEGWAWEQFF,TGCGCCAGCAGCCAAGAGGGATGGGCCTGGGAGCAGTTCTTC
-,TRBJ1-5,-,TRBV6-1,CASSAEDRASRQPQHF,TGTGCCAGCAGTGCTGAGGACAGAGCTTCGCGTCAGCCCCAGCATTTT
-,TRBJ2-7,many,TRBV7-8,CASSLGVRSYEQYF,TGTGCCAGCAGCCTAGGAGTCCGCTCCTACGAGCAGTACTTC
-,TRBJ2-3,few,TRBV7-9,CVNSPGTLGPYF,TGTGTCAACAGCCCCGGCACTTTGGGGCCGTATTTT
TRBD2,TRBJ2-5,few,TRBV11-2,CASSRGLAGAETQYF,TGTGCCAGCAGCCGGGGACTAGCGGGAGCTGAGACCCAGTACTTC
-,TRBJ2-5,many,TRBV27,CASIIHHATKETQYF,TGTGCCAGCATTATACACCACGCTACCAAAGAGACCCAGTACTTC
TRBD1,TRBJ2-2,once,TRBV6-5,CASSYPPGQDLTGELFF,TGTGCCAGCAGTTACCCCCCGGGACAGGATTTAACCGGGGAGCTGTTTTTT
-,TRBJ1-1,many,TRBV5-6,CASSFSSGNTEAFF,TGTGCCAGCAGCTTCTCATCAGGGAACACTGAAGCTTTCTTT
TRBD1,TRBJ1-4,few,TRBV4-1,CASSRISGTGGEKLFF,TGCGCCAGCAGCCGTATCTCCGGGACAGGGGGCGAAAAACTGTTTTTT